Each of the 13 T cell receptor beta chains below was sequenced from the same sample in a study of molecular identifiers for immune sequencing clone quantification. TCRdb re-called the PCR reads through MiXCR, storing one row per CDR3 protein. The sample includes roughly 100,000 distinct CDR3 sequences, about a third of them seen just once. The sequenced sample consisted of naive CD8+ T cells from blood, with Jurkat cell RNA spiked in. This sample's subset: FACS-sorted CD8+CD4-CCR7+CD45RA+ naive T cells. Source of these receptors: a human donor in good health. Some libraries in this study had Jurkat cell RNA spiked in.

This clonotype was seen only a few times. One end of the junction is discordant with germline, which a read error may explain. This chain uses TRBV28 with TRBJ1-5; D uncertain. From germline, CDR1 is MDHEN and CDR2 SYDVKM. This CDR3 region has 11 residues. DNA of the CDR3: TGTGCCTGCAGTTTCTCACGGCCCCAGCATTTT. Translated: CACSFSRPQHF.

The chain combines TRBV12-3 or TRBV12-4 with TRBJ2-7; TRBD2 aligns across 9 bases. There are 14 residues in the CDR3. The V segment lost 3 bases and the J segment 3 bases; nucleotides outside the gene matches: 3. CDR3 protein: CASSFAGGDYEQYF. In DNA, the CDR3 is TGTGCCAGCAGTTTTGCGGGAGGGGACTACGAGCAGTACTTC.

The rearrangement joins TRBV28 to TRBJ1-3; no firm D call. This CDR3 has 14 amino acids. Germline CDR1 is MDHEN and CDR2 is SYDVKM. V lost 11 bases, J lost 4 bases, and 18 bases lay in between. The CDR3 nucleotides are TGTGCCGGCAATCGCAGGTTGGAAGGAAACACCATATATTTT. Translation gives CAGNRRLEGNTIYF.

This chain joins TRBV5-1 and TRBJ2-7, with TRBD2 matching 8 bases. Germline V gene lookup returns CDR1 SGHRS and CDR2 YFSETQ. Unmatched junction bases numbered 4, after V lost 1 base and J lost 4 bases. There are 14 residues in the CDR3. The CDR3 DNA is TGCGCCAGCAGCTTGTGGGCTAGCGGGTACGAGCAGTACTTC. It is translated as CASSLWASGYEQYF. The full variable domain, in which reference TRBV5-1 and TRBJ2-7 provide the parts outside the CDR3, is KAGVTQTPRYLIKTRGQQVTLSCSPISGHRSVSWYQQTPGQGLQFLFEYFSETQRNKGNFPGRFSGRQFSNSRSEMNVSTLELGDSALYLCASSLWASGYEQYFGPGTRLTVT.

The sample holds a few counts of this clonotype. This chain uses TRBV28 with TRBJ2-7, with D perhaps matching TRBD1 (6 bases). The CDR3 is made up of 14 amino acids. V was trimmed by 6 bases and J by 6 bases, leaving 18 bases between them. Germline CDR1 is MDHEN and CDR2 is SYDVKM. The CDR3 bases are TGTGCCAGCAGCCCCATAGGACAAGGGGGCGAGCAGTACTTC. Its protein product is CASSPIGQGGEQYF.

This clonotype came up many times. The CDR3 DNA follows: TGTGCCAGCAGGGTTAGCGGTACCACAGATACGCAGTATTTT. The encoded protein is CASRVSGTTDTQYF. This chain connects TRBV2 to TRBJ2-3; D may be TRBD2 (6 bases). The CDR3 has 14 amino acids. The germline gives CDR1 SNHLY, CDR2 FYNNEI. The V end was cut by 6 bases, the J end by 2 bases, with 12 bases between.

Concerning this clonotype: A much larger clone is a single base away; this may be a read error. No conserved phenylalanine or tryptophan ends this CDR3, so it is likely a read error. J is TRBJ1-1 and V is TRBV7-9, with no clear D. CDR1 is SEHNR, CDR2 FQNEAQ, per germline (reference sequence). V dropped 4 bases and J dropped 10 bases, with 10 bases sitting between them. The CDR3 loop spans 11 amino acids. The CDR3 sequence is CASSSHPPAFL. In DNA form, the CDR3 reads TGTGCCAGCAGCTCTCATCCTCCAGCTTTCCTT.

The chain has TRBV6-5 and TRBJ2-4; TRBD1 agrees at 7 bases. CDR1 is MNHEY and CDR2 is SVGAGI in the germline V gene. This CDR3 region has 16 residues. With 4 bases clipped from V and 3 bases from J, the junction kept 9 bases outside the gene matches. The CDR3 region has the DNA TGTGCCAGCAGTTCCGGGACAGAAGGGGGCAAAAACATTCAGTACTTC. Its translation is CASSSGTEGGKNIQYF.

The chain is built from TRBV5-1 and TRBJ2-6; unclear D gene. Trimming took off 4 bases at V and 2 bases at J, with 13 bases between the two ends. The CDR3 is 16 residues long. Germline V gives CDR1 SGHRS, CDR2 YFSETQ. The CDR3, as DNA: TGCGCCAGCAGCGGGTCAGACTCCCCTGGGGCCAACGTCCTGACTTTC. Its translation: CASSGSDSPGANVLTF. The whole variable domain, filled in from reference TRBV5-1 and TRBJ2-6, reads KAGVTQTPRYLIKTRGQQVTLSCSPISGHRSVSWYQQTPGQGLQFLFEYFSETQRNKGNFPGRFSGRQFSNSRSEMNVSTLELGDSALYLCASSGSDSPGANVLTFGAGSRLTVL.

This clonotype was counted ten times or more. V is TRBV4-1 and J is TRBJ2-5; D is ambiguous. Deletions cut 0 bases from V and 5 bases from J, with 16 bases between. The CDR3 runs 16 residues. Germline-derived CDR1 and CDR2 are MGHRA and YSYEKL. CDR3 loop: CASSQDGLRFDETQYF. CDR3 coding DNA: TGCGCCAGCAGCCAAGATGGTTTGCGCTTCGACGAGACCCAGTACTTC.

This clonotype was observed at least ten times. This chain uses TRBV6-5 with TRBJ2-2; 10 bases fit TRBD2. Trimming cost V 6 bases and J 6 bases; bases outside gene matches: 1. The CDR3 contains 13 residues. Germline V gives CDR1 MNHEY, CDR2 SVGAGI. The CDR3 loop reads CASSGTSAGELFF. The CDR3 nucleotides are TGTGCCAGCAGCGGGACTAGCGCCGGGGAGCTGTTTTTT.

This clonotype was seen repeatedly, ten times or more. The J gene is TRBJ2-3, the V gene TRBV2; 15 bases match TRBD2. The CDR3 extends over 18 amino acids. V gave up 6 bases and J gave up 2 bases; unmatched junction bases: 9. Per the germline V gene, CDR1 is SNHLY and CDR2 is FYNNEI. In DNA, the CDR3 is TGTGCCAGCAGCTGGGGACTAGCGGGAGGAGGGACCACAGATACGCAGTATTTT. Its protein product is CASSWGLAGGGTTDTQYF. Full variable domain (missing parts from reference TRBV2 and TRBJ2-3): EPEVTQTPSHQVTQMGQEVILRCVPISNHLYFYWYRQILGQKVEFLVSFYNNEISEKSEIFDDQFSVERPDGSNFTLKIRSTKLEDSAMYFCASSWGLAGGGTTDTQYFGPGTRLTVL.

With regard to this clonotype: A junction boundary mismatches the germline segment, possibly from a read error. The chain combines TRBV4-3 with TRBJ2-5; tentative D call: TRBD1 (5 bases). CDR1 is LGHNA, CDR2 YSLEER, per germline. The length of the CDR3 is 15 residues. The CDR3, as DNA: TGCGCCGGCAGCCAAGAAGGGGCCCTACAAGAGACCCAGTACTTC. Amino acid sequence: CAGSQEGALQETQYF.